The 17 T cell receptor beta chains reported below all come from one sample, sequenced in a study of beta chain features in type 1 diabetes (dated by TCRdb to about 2018). Libraries were constructed by the immunoSEQ multiplex PCR assay. All of the isolated RNA was reverse transcribed with the High Capacity cDNA Reverse Transcription Kit, so expressed TCRB transcripts were sequenced. Sourced from immuneACCESS, this table was stored by TCRdb with only in-frame sequences that have V and J called. A share of the clones is absent; for the studies checked, an unresolved V gene accounts for under half, and the remainder has no known explanation. This sample is represented by 60,000 or so clones; around three fifths of them were singletons. Roughly 2% of the sample comes from the top ten. Sequenced input: Tregs from blood. This specimen's cell subset or site label, per the study, means: regulatory CD4+ T cells. All receptors derive from a woman under 30 in good health.

The J gene is TRBJ2-7, the V gene TRBV7-9, with 7 bases identical to TRBD1. The trim removed 5 bases at V and 3 bases at J, leaving 13 bases unmatched. From germline, CDR1 is SEHNR and CDR2 FQNEAQ (reference sequence). This CDR3 comprises 16 residues. In nucleotides, the CDR3 is TGTGCCAGCAGCAGGTACAGGGGCCTCACCGACTACGAGCAGTACTTC. Translated, it gives CASSRYRGLTDYEQYF.

The V call is TRBV28, the J call TRBJ2-7, with D maybe TRBD2 (6 bases). The length of the CDR3 is 14 residues. Trimming took off 4 bases at V and 1 base at J, with 11 bases between the two ends. CDR1 and CDR2 from the germline V gene are MDHEN and SYDVKM. CDR3 DNA sequence: TGTGCCAGCAGTTGGGGACTGCCTTCCTACGAGCAGTACTTC. It translates to CASSWGLPSYEQYF.

This clone was picked up one time. V usage is TRBV9 and J usage is TRBJ2-3, with unresolved D. This CDR3 spans 13 amino acids. CDR1 is SGDLS and CDR2 is YYNGEE in the germline V gene. The ends were cut back, 0 bases at V and 4 bases at J, with 6 bases in the middle. The chain's CDR3 is CASSVASADTQYF. CDR3 sequence (DNA): TGTGCCAGCAGCGTAGCTTCAGCAGATACGCAGTATTTT. The complete variable domain, with remaining parts taken from reference TRBV9 and TRBJ2-3, reads DSGVTQTPKHLITATGQRVTLRCSPRSGDLSVYWYQQSLDQGLQFLIQYYNGEERAKGNILERFSAQQFPDLHSELNLSSLELGDSALYFCASSVASADTQYFGPGTRLTVL.

CDR3 bases: TGTGCCAGCTCACCACGTGTGGAGGGGGCGACTTTCTTT. Its translation is CASSPRVEGATFF. J is TRBJ1-1 and V is TRBV18; 7 bases match TRBD1. The CDR3 totals 13 residues. Germline V gene lookup returns CDR1 KGHSH and CDR2 LQKENI. V dropped 1 base and J dropped 12; count of bases not matched to a gene: 8.

This clone occurred a few times. The gene calls are TRBV4-2 and TRBJ1-4, with TRBD1 identical over 9 bases. The V segment lost 0 bases and the J segment 5 bases; nucleotides outside the gene matches: 4. CDR1 and CDR2 (germline): LGHNA, YNFKEQ. The CDR3 sequence is 16 residues long. CDR3 amino acids: CASSQDPDRGNEKLFF. The DNA for the CDR3 is TGTGCCAGCAGCCAAGATCCGGACAGGGGCAATGAAAAACTGTTTTTT.

This clone showed up just a few times. V and J are TRBV6-6 and TRBJ2-7, with a tentative D call TRBD1 (5 bases). Trimming pared 6 bases from V and 1 base from J, leaving 7 bases between. This CDR3 region has 12 residues. Per germline, CDR1 MNHNY and CDR2 SVGAGI (reference sequence). The CDR3 loop reads CASRQGSYEQYF. The CDR3 DNA reads as TGTGCCAGCAGGCAGGGTTCCTACGAGCAGTACTTC.

The gene calls are TRBV5-5 and TRBJ2-5; 11 bases line up with TRBD1. Looked up from germline, CDR1 is SGHKS and CDR2 is YYEKEE (reference sequence). The CDR3 has 15 amino acids. The ends lost 4 bases at V and 3 bases at J; junction bases unmatched: 5. The CDR3 reads CASSRGTGGKETQYF. The CDR3 bases are TGTGCCAGCAGCAGAGGGACAGGGGGAAAAGAGACCCAGTACTTC. The full variable domain, with the rest looked up from reference TRBV5-5 and TRBJ2-5, is DAGVTQSPTHLIKTRGQQVTLRCSPISGHKSVSWYQQVLGQGPQFIFQYYEKEERGRGNFPDRFSARQFPNYSSELNVNALLLGDSALYLCASSRGTGGKETQYFGPGTRLLVL.

This rearrangement joins TRBV10-1 to TRBJ2-2, with D perhaps matching TRBD2 (6 bases). Trimming pared 6 bases from V and 4 bases from J, leaving 24 bases between. This CDR3 region has 18 residues. Germline CDR1 reads WNHNN; CDR2 reads SYGVQD (reference sequence). The chain's CDR3 is CASSPRMGSGVSTGELFF. CDR3 coding DNA: TGCGCCAGCAGCCCCAGGATGGGTTCGGGAGTAAGCACCGGGGAGCTGTTTTTT.

The V call is TRBV5-1, the J call TRBJ2-1; 8 bases align to TRBD1. V was pared by 4 bases and J by 2 bases, with 2 bases of the junction left unmatched. The length of the CDR3 is 14 residues. CDR1 SGHRS and CDR2 YFSETQ come from the germline V gene. CDR3 sequence (DNA): TGCGCCAGCAGCATGGACAGGGCCTACAATGAGCAGTTCTTC. Protein sequence: CASSMDRAYNEQFF.

This rearrangement joins TRBV11-2 to TRBJ2-1; 15 nucleotides match TRBD2. CDR3 size: 18 residues. Germline V lookup: CDR1 SGHAT, CDR2 FQNNGV. Losses at the gene ends were 4 bases for V and 5 bases for J; bases not matched to a gene: 9. The CDR3 region is CASSSGLAGGRENNEQFF. Written as DNA, the CDR3 is TGTGCCAGCAGCTCAGGACTAGCGGGAGGGCGTGAGAACAATGAGCAGTTCTTC.

This clone has just a few counts. This chain joins TRBV2 and TRBJ2-2; 11 positions agree with TRBD1. Germline CDR1 and CDR2: SNHLY and FYNNEI. CDR3 size: 15 residues. Trimming cost V 6 bases and J 3 bases; bases outside gene matches: 3. The CDR3 sequence: CASSWGQGDTGELFF. In DNA, the CDR3 is TGTGCCAGCAGCTGGGGACAGGGGGACACCGGGGAGCTGTTTTTT.

This clone was counted only a few times. The chain carries TRBV5-1 and TRBJ1-2; 7 bases are a match to TRBD1. J lost 5 bases, V lost 3 bases, and 7 bases had no gene match. Germline assignment: CDR1 SGHRS and CDR2 YFSETQ. There are 14 residues in the CDR3. The CDR3 bases are TGCGCCAGCAGCTGGACAGGCCCCGAATATGGCTACACCTTC. Encoded protein: CASSWTGPEYGYTF.

This rearrangement joins TRBV13 to TRBJ2-1; 13 nucleotides agree with TRBD2. Germline V CDR1 and CDR2: PRHDT, FYEKMQ (reference sequence). The V and J ends lost 3 bases and 9 bases, in that order; junction bases with no gene match: 2. CDR3 length equals 14 residues. CDR3 nucleotide sequence: TGTGCCAGCAGCTTGGGACTAGCGGGACTTGAGCAGTTCTTC. Translating gives CASSLGLAGLEQFF.

Regarding this clone: This specimen includes other DNA sequences encoding the same CDR3. V gene TRBV7-2 combines with J gene TRBJ1-6; unclear D gene. The CDR3 runs to 15 residues. Trimming pared 0 bases from V and 6 bases from J, leaving 9 bases between. CDR1 SGHTA and CDR2 FQGNSA come from the germline V gene. CDR3 protein: CASSLARQINSPLHF. CDR3 bases: TGTGCCAGCAGCTTAGCGCGGCAGATTAATTCACCCCTCCACTTT.

The table lists this clone with a few counts. The CDR3 bases are TGTGCCAGCAGCTCCGCCCTAGCGGGCACAGATACGCAGTATTTT. It yields the protein CASSSALAGTDTQYF. V is TRBV7-2 and J is TRBJ2-3; 7 bases are a match to TRBD2. The CDR3 is 15 amino acids. V lost 4 bases, J lost 1 base, and 5 bases stayed unmatched. CDR1 is SGHTA and CDR2 is FQGNSA in the germline V gene.

The V gene is TRBV14, the J gene TRBJ1-3; D not certain. V lost 9 bases to trimming and J lost 0 bases, with 9 bases between them. Germline CDR1 SGHDN, CDR2 FVKESK. The CDR3 spans 13 residues. CDR3 sequence: CASSIVSGNTIYF. Written as DNA, the CDR3 is TGTGCCAGTTCCATTGTCTCTGGAAACACCATATATTTT.

This clone was seen a handful of times. V usage is TRBV10-3 and J usage is TRBJ2-3; unclear D gene. Germline lookup yields CDR1 ENHRY and CDR2 SYGVKD. Trimming left V 4 bases short and J 0 bases short, with 8 bases between. The length of the CDR3 is 14 residues. The CDR3 spells CAISVIASTDTQYF. The CDR3 DNA reads TGTGCCATCAGTGTAATAGCTAGCACAGATACGCAGTATTTT.